This T cell receptor (beta chain) derives from a study of Ad26.COV2.S vaccination and SARS-CoV-2 variants. Across the study: As a participant in COV1001, the donor was in the Ad26.COV2.S trial arm. By the intramuscular route, Ad26.COV2.S was given once, or twice 56 days apart.

Broader study findings: Placebo recipients had lower spike-specific TCR breadth than vaccine recipients.

Documented treatment: some 19 received Ad26.COV2.S at low or high dose, single or two shots; about 5 received placebo; per-sample allocation not given. The study sampled participants on day 63 after the first vaccine or placebo injection. Trimming pared 0 bases from V and 10 bases from J, leaving 11 bases between. Germline CDR1 and CDR2: SGDLS and YYNGEE. The CDR3 spans 13 residues. This table comes from immunoSEQ multiplex PCR, and its TCRdb copy is limited to in-frame clones, with some not included. The sample records approximately 420,000 clones, less than 90% being singletons. A note on this clone: Antigen specificity is unknown.

Sequenced here: peripheral blood, sampled in a trial of Ad26.COV2.S vaccine versus placebo. This sequence joins TRBV9 and TRBJ2-1; D possibly corresponds to TRBD2 (5 bases). This clonotype was obtained from a person aged 18-60 years who received the Ad26.COV2.S COVID-19 vaccine or a placebo. The CDR3 is CASSVVGVGEQFF. CDR3 sequence (DNA): TGTGCCAGCAGCGTAGTCGGGGTTGGGGAGCAGTTCTTC.